This TCR beta chain emerged from a study of Ad26.COV2.S vaccination and SARS-CoV-2 variants. Study-level background: Recipients of Ad26.COV2.S got it intramuscularly, once or twice 56 days apart. Regarding the study as a whole: Vaccinated and placebo-treated recipients had similar non-spike TCR breadth.

The table came from immunoSEQ multiplex PCR; TCRdb's copy has only in-frame clones and leaves some out. The table lists about 350,000 clones, less than 90% of them singletons. A few counts support this clone. Its cognate antigen is unknown. V lost 4 bases and J lost 4; bases outside the gene matches: 1. This CDR3 spans 13 amino acids. Germline V gene sequence: CDR1 SGHRS, CDR2 YFSETQ. Treatment defined: 15 to 20 received Ad26.COV2.S at low or high dose, single or two shots; five or six received placebo; per-sample allocation not given. The study sampled participants on day 63 after the first vaccine or placebo injection. An adult donor aged 18-55 years was enrolled in Boston.

J is TRBJ2-2 and V is TRBV5-1; TRBD2 matches at 7 bases. The starting material was peripheral blood, obtained in a trial of Ad26.COV2.S vaccine versus placebo. The receptor was isolated from a person aged 18-65 years who received the Ad26.COV2.S COVID-19 vaccine or a placebo. The CDR3 sequence is CASSPSGTGELFF. DNA of the CDR3: TGCGCCAGCAGCCCTAGCGGCACCGGGGAGCTGTTTTTT.